This is a list of T cell receptor beta chains from one sample in a study of glioma-infiltrating T cells. TCRdb reprocessed the multiplex PCR reads with MiXCR, giving one entry per CDR3 protein. The sample lists approximately 120,000 distinct CDR3 sequences; less than 30% were seen once. The sample consisted of glioma tissue, nonneoplastic brain tissue, or PBMCs (not recorded which). The receptors shown here come from a human donor with low-grade glioma or glioblastoma, undergoing nonglioma brain surgery, or in good health (not recorded which). The CDR3 runs from the conserved cysteine through the conserved F or W. The D gene is left open where the match is weak. Clone size is not always given. Where it is, it says once, few, many or a class for expanded clones.

abundance	j_gene	v_gene	d_gene	CDR3aa	CDR3nt
many	TRBJ2-1	TRBV20-1	.	CSARAPGLSYNEQFF	TGCAGTGCTAGAGCCCCGGGACTCTCCTACAATGAGCAGTTCTTC
many	TRBJ1-3	TRBV20-1	TRBD1	CSAVTGTQGIYF	TGCAGTGCTGTGACAGGGACCCAAGGCATATATTTT
many	TRBJ1-1	TRBV5-1	TRBD1	CASSLGQGAEAFF	TGCGCCAGCAGCTTGGGACAGGGGGCTGAAGCTTTCTTT
many	TRBJ1-5	TRBV12-3/TRBV12-4	TRBD1	CASSRRGGQSNQPQHF	TGTGCCAGCAGCCGTAGGGGGGGACAGAGCAATCAGCCCCAGCATTTT
many	TRBJ1-1	TRBV7-2	TRBD1	CASSFDWDSEAFF	TGTGCCAGCAGCTTTGATTGGGACAGTGAAGCTTTCTTT
.	TRBJ1-4	TRBV7-9	.	CASSLAGDEELFF	TGTGCCAGCAGCTTAGCGGGGGACGAGGAACTGTTTTTT
many	TRBJ1-5	TRBV10-3	.	CAAKTDSNQPQHF	TGTGCCGCCAAGACGGATAGCAATCAGCCCCAGCATTTT
many	TRBJ1-5	TRBV27	.	CASSGDSSNQPQHF	TGTGCCAGCAGTGGAGACAGTAGCAATCAGCCCCAGCATTTT
.	TRBJ2-5	TRBV29-1	.	CSVVEGSQETQYF	TGCAGCGTTGTCGAAGGAAGCCAAGAGACCCAGTACTTC
many	TRBJ1-6	TRBV11-2	.	CASSSARTSYNSPLHF	TGTGCCAGCAGCTCCGCGCGGACCTCCTATAATTCACCCCTCCACTTT
few	TRBJ1-2	TRBV25-1	.	CASSREYGYTF	TGTGCCAGCAGTCGGGAATATGGCTACACCTTC
.	TRBJ2-1	TRBV6-6	TRBD1	CASGIRDRDWDEQFF	TGTGCCAGTGGAATCCGGGACAGGGACTGGGATGAGCAGTTCTTC
many	TRBJ2-1	TRBV7-2	.	CASSFRETYNEQFF	TGTGCCAGCAGCTTCAGGGAGACCTACAATGAGCAGTTCTTC
many	TRBJ2-7	TRBV27	.	CASRDLQKSSYEQYF	TGTGCCAGCCGAGACCTACAGAAAAGCTCCTACGAGCAGTACTTC
.	TRBJ2-7	TRBV6-6	.	CSSSYSIGAGDSYEQYF	TGTTCCAGCAGTTACTCGATAGGAGCAGGGGATTCCTACGAGCAGTACTTC
many	TRBJ2-3	TRBV5-1	TRBD1	CASSLANRGENTDTQYF	TGCGCCAGCAGCTTGGCCAACAGGGGCGAGAACACAGATACGCAGTATTTT
many	TRBJ2-1	TRBV6-5	.	CASSYVRQSYNEQFF	TGTGCCAGCAGTTACGTCAGACAGTCCTACAATGAGCAGTTCTTC
many	TRBJ2-2	TRBV7-9	.	CASSTIRGNGELFF	TGTGCCAGCAGCACCATACGGGGTAACGGGGAGCTGTTTTTT
.	TRBJ2-7	TRBV19	.	CASSPPVATRYEQYF	TGTGCCAGTAGTCCCCCGGTGGCTACAAGATACGAGCAGTACTTC
.	TRBJ1-2	TRBV27	.	CASSERGNHGYNF	TGTGCCAGCAGCGAGAGAGGGAACCATGGCTACAACTTC